The entry below gives a single TCR beta chain sequence along with its context. The data derive from a study of blood T cell repertoires in COVID-19. The junction had 22 bases not matched to a gene; V was cut back by 10 bases and J by 3 bases. From germline, CDR1 is SGDLS and CDR2 YYNGEE. The CDR3 runs 19 residues. Clones were read by immunoSEQ multiplex PCR, and TCRdb kept only the in-frame ones, dropping some. The sample includes roughly 170,000 clones, about 84% of them seen just once. This receptor was identified in a human donor in a cohort sampled during active COVID-19. This sequence joins TRBV9 and TRBJ1-2; 12 nucleotides agree with TRBD1. Material: peripheral blood. CDR3 in DNA: TGTGCCCCATACCTGGGGACAGGGGGCTGGTATCCTTCGGACTATGGCTACACCTTC. Its protein product is CAPYLGTGGWYPSDYGYTF.